These T cell receptor beta chains were read from a single sample in a study of blood T cell repertoires in COVID-19. The table came from immunoSEQ multiplex PCR; TCRdb's copy has only in-frame clones and leaves some out. Among 250,000 to 350,000 clones, almost 90% were seen once, and the ten largest hold around 4.4%. The sequenced material came from PBMCs or T cells enriched from blood (not recorded which). The source of these receptors is a woman aged 18-29 years with acute COVID-19. The CDR3 runs from the conserved cysteine through the conserved F or W. The D gene is left open where the match is weak. Only some rows state a clone size, as once, few, many or a class for expanded clones.

cdr3_aa | cdr3_nt | j_call | clone_size | d_call | v_call
CASSEGGQLGWPQHF | TGTGCCAGCAGTGAAGGAGGGCAGCTGGGGTGGCCCCAGCATTTT | TRBJ1-5 | NA | NA | TRBV6-1
CASSRAGQGGGEAFF | TGTGCCAGCTCACGAGCGGGACAGGGAGGGGGTGAAGCTTTCTTT | TRBJ1-1 | NA | TRBD1 | TRBV18
CASSPQGVRNQPQHF | TGTGCCAGTAGTCCACAGGGGGTACGTAATCAGCCCCAGCATTTT | TRBJ1-5 | NA | TRBD1 | TRBV19
CASSFPGSRGYF | TGTGCCAGCAGCTTCCCCGGGAGCCGGGGGTACTTC | TRBJ2-7 | NA | NA | TRBV5-6
CASSLLGGSYEQYF | TGTGCCAGCAGCTTACTGGGCGGGAGCTACGAGCAGTACTTC | TRBJ2-7 | NA | TRBD2 | TRBV7-3
CASSPRLAGFTDTQYF | TGTGCCAGCAGCCCCCGACTAGCGGGGTTCACAGATACGCAGTATTTT | TRBJ2-3 | NA | TRBD2 | TRBV5-6
CATSPLRGATEAFF | TGTGCCACCAGCCCCCTCCGGGGAGCCACTGAAGCTTTCTTT | TRBJ1-1 | NA | NA | TRBV15
CATRSGRGEQYF | TGCGCCACACGTAGCGGGAGAGGGGAGCAGTACTTC | TRBJ2-7 | few | TRBD2 | TRBV5-1
CASSTPTGAGANVLTF | TGTGCCAGCAGTACGCCCACAGGGGCCGGGGCCAACGTCCTGACTTTC | TRBJ2-6 | NA | TRBD1 | TRBV28
CASSLWGLAGYEQYF | TGTGCCAGCAGTTTATGGGGCCTAGCGGGCTACGAGCAGTACTTC | TRBJ2-7 | NA | TRBD2 | TRBV28
CASSDGTGYEKLFF | TGTGCCAGCAGTGACGGGACAGGGTATGAAAAACTGTTTTTT | TRBJ1-4 | NA | TRBD1 | TRBV25-1
CSVARDRGSTEAFF | TGCAGCGTTGCCCGGGACAGGGGATCCACTGAAGCTTTCTTT | TRBJ1-1 | NA | TRBD1 | TRBV29-1
CAWGPGRGEAFF | TGTGCCTGGGGGCCGGGGCGGGGTGAAGCTTTCTTT | TRBJ1-1 | NA | NA | TRBV30
CASSWQAYNSPLHF | TGTGCCAGCAGTTGGCAGGCTTATAATTCACCCCTCCACTTT | TRBJ1-6 | NA | NA | TRBV28
CASSGGGGNEQFF | TGTGCCAGCAGCGGAGGGGGTGGCAATGAGCAGTTCTTC | TRBJ2-1 | NA | NA | TRBV9
CASRSGARHEQFF | TGTGCCAGCAGGAGCGGAGCTCGGCATGAGCAGTTCTTC | TRBJ2-1 | NA | NA | TRBV2
CASSLSVPGGRLAKNIQYF | TGTGCCAGCAGTTTATCTGTCCCAGGTGGTCGTCTAGCCAAAAACATTCAGTACTTC | TRBJ2-4 | NA | NA | TRBV27
CSAVETVMNTEAFF | TGCAGCGCCGTAGAGACAGTGATGAACACTGAAGCTTTCTTT | TRBJ1-1 | once | NA | TRBV29-1
CASSFGGEDTQYF | TGTGCCAGCAGCTTCGGGGGGGAGGATACGCAGTATTTT | TRBJ2-3 | once | TRBD2 | TRBV3-1/TRBV3-2
CASKGGAVTEAFF | TGTGCCAGTAAAGGGGGCGCAGTCACTGAAGCTTTCTTT | TRBJ1-1 | NA | TRBD1 | TRBV19
CASSRTRVSYEQYF | TGTGCCAGCAGCCGGACACGAGTCTCCTACGAGCAGTACTTC | TRBJ2-7 | few | NA | TRBV3-1/TRBV3-2
CASSPGVGEGEKLFF | TGTGCCAGCAGCCCCGGAGTGGGAGAAGGGGAAAAACTGTTTTTT | TRBJ1-4 | NA | NA | TRBV9
CASNTAGGTYNEQFF | TGTGCCAGCAATACGGCAGGGGGAACCTACAATGAGCAGTTCTTC | TRBJ2-1 | NA | TRBD1 | TRBV28
CAWSVDRTVSPLHF | TGTGCCTGGAGTGTGGACAGGACGGTGTCACCCCTCCACTTT | TRBJ1-6 | NA | TRBD1 | TRBV30